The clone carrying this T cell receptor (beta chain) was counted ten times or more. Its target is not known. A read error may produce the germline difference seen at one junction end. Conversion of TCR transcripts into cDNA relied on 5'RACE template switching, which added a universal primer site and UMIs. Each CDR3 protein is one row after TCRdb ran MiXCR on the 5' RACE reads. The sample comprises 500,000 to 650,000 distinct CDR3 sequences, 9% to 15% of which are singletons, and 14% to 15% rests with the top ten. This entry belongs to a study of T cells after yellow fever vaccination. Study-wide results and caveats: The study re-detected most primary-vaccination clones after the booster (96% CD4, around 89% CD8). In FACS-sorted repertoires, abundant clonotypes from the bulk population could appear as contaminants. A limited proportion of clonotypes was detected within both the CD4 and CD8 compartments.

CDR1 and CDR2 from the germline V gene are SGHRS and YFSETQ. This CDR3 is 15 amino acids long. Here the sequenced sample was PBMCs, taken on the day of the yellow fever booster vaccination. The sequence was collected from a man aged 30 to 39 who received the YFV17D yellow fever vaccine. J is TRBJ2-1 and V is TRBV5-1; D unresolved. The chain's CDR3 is CASSLEASSYNEQFF. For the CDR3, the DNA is TGTGCCAGCAGCTTAGAAGCTAGCTCCTACAATGAGCAGTTCTTC.